This T cell receptor (beta chain) was profiled in a study of blood T cell repertoires in COVID-19. Study-level information: Acute and convalescent COVID-19 specimens originated in the United States, Italy and Spain. T cells, B-cell-depleted T cells, or PBMCs supplied cDNA or gDNA.

The CDR3 totals 13 residues. Trimming left V 6 bases short and J 4 bases short, with 12 bases between. Germline loops: CDR1 MNHEY, CDR2 SMNVEV (reference sequence). Authors' processing steps: Amplification from reference gene primers served as the basis for estimated nucleated cell counts. The method was immunoSEQ multiplex PCR; TCRdb's version includes in-frame clones alone and lacks a portion of them. The V and J calls and the clone size are those of that table, but D and trimming were determined from the DNA. The sample yields 140,000 to 150,000 clones, 75% to 90% seen once. Sequenced material: peripheral blood. The chain has TRBV27 and TRBJ1-2, with TRBD1 as a possible D gene (5 bases). The sequence derives from a woman aged 55-69 years with active COVID-19. CDR3 in DNA: TGTGCCAGCAGAGTGGGGGGTAGCTATGGCTACACCTTC. Encoded protein: CASRVGGSYGYTF.